The clone carrying this T cell receptor beta chain has ten or more counts. This sample was included in a study of CD8 T cells in ankylosing spondylitis. TCRdb processed the 5' RACE reads anew with MiXCR; each CDR3 protein has one entry. Among some 180,000 distinct CDR3 sequences listed, around a sixth were seen once. The CDR3 is 16 residues long. CDR1 is SGHRS and CDR2 is YFSETQ in the germline V gene. V lost 4 bases and J 1 base, leaving 16 bases between the germline ends. The receptor's source is a male donor aged 5-29 years with ankylosing spondylitis or in good health (not recorded which). The specimen was blood, either unsorted or a sorted T cell fraction (not recorded which). The chain links TRBV5-1 to TRBJ2-3; D unresolved. The CDR3 here is CASSASIARGTDTQYF. The CDR3 coding sequence is TGCGCCAGCAGCGCCTCAATTGCTCGGGGCACAGATACGCAGTATTTT. Combining the CDR3 with reference TRBV5-1 and TRBJ2-3 gives the whole variable domain KAGVTQTPRYLIKTRGQQVTLSCSPISGHRSVSWYQQTPGQGLQFLFEYFSETQRNKGNFPGRFSGRQFSNSRSEMNVSTLELGDSALYLCASSASIARGTDTQYFGPGTRLTVL.